A selection of T cell receptor beta chains follows, all from one sample in a study of blood T cell repertoires in COVID-19. Method: immunoSEQ multiplex PCR; TCRdb's copy keeps in-frame clones and lacks some. This table holds about 50,000 clones, 88% found once. The sequenced sample was peripheral blood. The receptors were sampled from a human donor with active COVID-19. The donor label of this sample is uncertain. CDR3s include the opening cysteine and the closing phenylalanine or tryptophan. The size of a clone is reported for some rows only, either as once, few or many, or as a class for expanded clones.

v_gene	abundance	j_gene	CDR3aa
TRBV6-5	NA	TRBJ2-5	CASSYSATDQETQYF
TRBV2	NA	TRBJ1-1	CARREGHLNTEAFF
TRBV28	NA	TRBJ1-1	CASRLDREIPEAFF
TRBV6-5	NA	TRBJ1-2	CASSYRSGQKGNGYTF
TRBV29-1	once	TRBJ1-1	CSVGGQGHTKAFF
TRBV5-1	NA	TRBJ1-2	CASSLLETVYGYTF
TRBV7-2	once	TRBJ1-1	CASSWPWNSMNTEAFF
TRBV11-3	NA	TRBJ1-4	CASSVQGSDEKLFF
TRBV7-8	NA	TRBJ2-3	CASNRGLAATDTQYF
TRBV10-3	NA	TRBJ2-2	CAISAGQGKGAGELFF
TRBV10-3	NA	TRBJ1-1	CAIRTDRGHTEAFF
TRBV6-5	NA	TRBJ2-7	CASTETGSNEQYF
TRBV19	NA	TRBJ2-5	CASTEGGQGAAAQYF
TRBV2	few	TRBJ2-7	CASRPRGTGDNSQYF
TRBV27	NA	TRBJ1-5	CASSLTGDNQPQHF
TRBV5-1	NA	TRBJ1-1	CASSPLAGMDTEAFF
TRBV30	NA	TRBJ1-5	CAWSNNGNQPQHF
TRBV19	NA	TRBJ1-1	CASSSGLNTEAFF
TRBV5-4	NA	TRBJ2-7	CASSLDRTYEQYF
TRBV15	NA	TRBJ2-5	CATSRAGQGAETQYF
TRBV6-6	NA	TRBJ2-6	CASSLAGARTGANVLTF
TRBV3-1/TRBV3-2	NA	TRBJ1-4	CASSPTNEKLFF
TRBV24-1	NA	TRBJ2-2	CATSGGAGASNTGELFF
TRBV6-4	few	TRBJ2-3	CASSDSGEGTQYF
TRBV18	NA	TRBJ2-7	CASSPMRSSYEQYF
TRBV29-1	once	TRBJ2-7	CSVVREYEQYF
TRBV5-1	NA	TRBJ2-6	CASSLGPQTGGNDVLTF
TRBV9	NA	TRBJ1-6	CASSVDSNSPLHF
TRBV29-1	NA	TRBJ1-1	CSVDLDRQNTEAFF
TRBV7-2	NA	TRBJ2-6	CASSRSYNVLTF
TRBV2	NA	TRBJ1-2	CASSFGDREYGYTF
TRBV2	NA	TRBJ2-3	CASSEARGTDTQYF
TRBV9	NA	TRBJ2-7	CASSVQGTGEQYF
TRBV5-1	NA	TRBJ2-5	CASRQGPQETQYF
TRBV6-5	few	TRBJ1-6	CASSYSSGLDSPLHF
TRBV12-2	NA	TRBJ2-7	CASRLVGRPGLVYEQYF
TRBV15	NA	TRBJ2-7	CATSRDRLRNYEQYF
TRBV24-1	NA	TRBJ1-2	CATSDPTNYGYTF
TRBV18	NA	TRBJ2-3	CASSLPRGTGTDTQYF
TRBV9	NA	TRBJ1-4	CASSLTGQGATGREKLFF
TRBV5-6	once	TRBJ2-5	CASSVGAQETQYF
TRBV20-1	NA	TRBJ2-7	CSASKVRGGSAHEQYF
TRBV9	NA	TRBJ1-1	CASSVASGVITEAFF
TRBV6-2/TRBV6-3	once	TRBJ2-3	CASSQQGTDTQYF
TRBV12-3/TRBV12-4	NA	TRBJ2-1	CASRGAYNEQFF
TRBV3-1/TRBV3-2	NA	TRBJ2-3	CASSRGLAGVDTQYF
TRBV5-1	NA	TRBJ1-2	CASSVGTGGYGYTF
TRBV7-9	NA	TRBJ1-1	CASSLVLEAFF
TRBV5-4	NA	TRBJ2-1	CASSGPGLSNDEQFF
TRBV28	once	TRBJ1-3	CASQGLGSGNTIYF
TRBV11-2	NA	TRBJ1-4	CASSSLSSEELFF
TRBV18	NA	TRBJ2-7	CASSPGQVAPYEQYF
TRBV7-3	NA	TRBJ2-3	CASSLFGGLTDTQYF